A single T cell receptor (beta chain) is shown here with its context. Germline CDR1 and CDR2: DFQATT and SNEGSKA (reference sequence). The V end lost 0 bases, the J end lost 2 bases, and 15 bases lay between the germline ends. The CDR3 has 16 residues. The time point is: newly diagnosed GD, antithyroid drugs for less than 3 months. Scientists built the TCR library using RNA that was extracted from PBMCs. According to the study, TCR beta libraries were built with iRepertoire HTBI primers and CDR3-region Arm-PCR. TCRdb redid the calling of the multiplex PCR reads with MiXCR, one entry per CDR3 protein. Here the sample spans approximately 560,000 distinct CDR3 sequences, about 16% being singletons. The data originate from a study of regulatory T cells in long-lasting Graves disease. These sequences were also reported in another study, on T cells in Graves' hyperthyroidism and ophthalmopathy. That investigation notes: During a first-round RT-PCR of the TCR CDR3, the HTBI primer set was used.

This sequence was found in a young man with Graves disease. The chain couples TRBV20-1 to TRBJ2-3, with D possibly TRBD2 on 7 matching bases. Source: peripheral blood mononuclear cells (PBMCs), taken at new diagnosis, from a patient treated with antithyroid drugs. For the CDR3, the DNA is TGCAGTGCTAGAGATCATCCGGGGGGCTACACAGATACGCAGTATTTT. Amino acids: CSARDHPGGYTDTQYF.